Presented here are 26 T cell receptor beta chains from one specimen sequenced in a study of T cell responses to AZD1222 COVID-19 vaccine (dated by TCRdb to the early 2020s). The time point label, read with the paper, signifies: baseline before first vaccination. Library construction relied on the immunoSEQ multiplex PCR assay. The table comes from immuneACCESS by way of TCRdb, which keeps in-frame sequences with V and J called. Part of the clones is missing from these tables; in studies checked, under half for an unresolved V gene and the rest for unknown reasons. The sample table holds some 200,000 clones, of which about nine tenths were seen once. The ten largest clonotypes hold approximately 0.98% of the sample. This specimen was peripheral blood, taken on day 0 of AZD1222 vaccination. The receptor source for this set is an adult in good health.

J is TRBJ1-6 and V is TRBV25-1; tentatively, D is TRBD1 (5 bases). CDR3 length equals 13 residues. From germline, CDR1 is MGHDK and CDR2 SYGVNS. The V end lost 6 bases, the J end lost 7 bases, and 10 bases lay between the germline ends. The CDR3 DNA is TGTGCCAGCAGGCAGGGAGGGAATTCACCCCTCCACTTT. Its protein is CASRQGGNSPLHF.

The DNA of the CDR3 is TGTGCCAGCAGTGAAGCGCTTCGGCGGGAGGGCCCAGATACGCAGTATTTT. Translated: CASSEALRREGPDTQYF. J is TRBJ2-3 and V is TRBV6-1, with 9 bases matching TRBD2. The germline V gene encodes CDR1 MNHNS and CDR2 SASEGT. The ends lost 0 bases at V and 4 bases at J; junction bases unmatched: 8. The CDR3 covers 17 residues.

The J gene is TRBJ2-7, the V gene TRBV5-1; TRBD1 matches at 10 bases. The CDR3 consists of 16 residues. Unmatched junction bases numbered 4, after V lost 0 bases and J lost 1 base. The germline V gene encodes CDR1 SGHRS and CDR2 YFSETQ. The CDR3 DNA is TGCGCCAGCAGCTTGGTCCCGGGACAGGGGTCCTACGAGCAGTACTTC. As protein: CASSLVPGQGSYEQYF.

V and J are TRBV6-2 or TRBV6-3 and TRBJ1-1; D may be TRBD1 (5 bases). Trimming removed 2 bases at V and 6 bases at J, with 13 bases between. Germline CDR1 reads MNHEY; CDR2 reads SVGEGT. The CDR3 has 14 residues. In DNA form, the CDR3 reads TGTGCCAGCAGTTACGGAGGGGTTTACCCTGAAGCTTTCTTT. The encoded protein is CASSYGGVYPEAFF.

The chain couples TRBV19 to TRBJ1-6; TRBD1 is a possible D gene (5 bases). Per germline, CDR1 LNHDA and CDR2 SQIVND (reference sequence). Trimming removed 7 bases at V and 0 bases at J, with 19 bases between. The CDR3 sequence is 18 residues long. Written as DNA, the CDR3 is TGTGCCAGTACCGAATCCATTAGACAGAGCTCCTATAATTCACCCCTCCACTTT. Its protein is CASTESIRQSSYNSPLHF.

This rearrangement joins TRBV19 to TRBJ2-7; D is perhaps TRBD1 (5 bases). Trimming removed 0 bases at V and 5 bases at J, with 11 bases between. The CDR3 is made up of 14 amino acids. Germline loops: CDR1 LNHDA, CDR2 SQIVND (reference sequence). The CDR3: CASSIEDKFHEQYF. CDR3 bases: TGTGCCAGTAGTATAGAGGACAAGTTCCACGAGCAGTACTTC. Full variable domain (rest looked up from reference TRBV19 and TRBJ2-7): DGGITQSPKYLFRKEGQNVTLSCEQNLNHDAMYWYRQDPGQGLRLIYYSQIVNDFQKGDIAEGYSVSREKKESFPLTVTSAQKNPTAFYLCASSIEDKFHEQYFGPGTRLTVT.

V gene TRBV10-3 combines with J gene TRBJ2-4, with TRBD2 as a possible D gene (5 bases). Germline V gene data show CDR1 as ENHRY and CDR2 as SYGVKD. The germline V and J ends were trimmed by 3 bases and 6 bases, with 18 bases remaining between them. The CDR3 is 16 residues long. CDR3 sequence reads: CAISDSGGSSGNIQYF. As DNA, the CDR3 is TGTGCCATCAGTGACAGTGGCGGGTCCTCCGGAAACATTCAGTACTTC.

The chain has TRBV19 and TRBJ1-2; 10 bases line up with TRBD1. The V segment lost 4 bases and the J segment 4 bases; nucleotides outside the gene matches: 9. Germline CDR1 is LNHDA and CDR2 is SQIVND (reference sequence). The CDR3 has 16 residues. CDR3 residues: CASSTPGQGGSYGYTF. Here the CDR3 DNA reads TGTGCCAGTAGTACCCCCGGACAGGGGGGATCCTATGGCTACACCTTC. The full variable domain, its missing parts supplied by reference TRBV19 and TRBJ1-2, is DGGITQSPKYLFRKEGQNVTLSCEQNLNHDAMYWYRQDPGQGLRLIYYSQIVNDFQKGDIAEGYSVSREKKESFPLTVTSAQKNPTAFYLCASSTPGQGGSYGYTFGSGTRLTVV.

Written as DNA, the CDR3 is TGTGCCAGTAGTACCCATGTTGGGGGCGTGACCTACAATGAGCAGTTCTTC. Translated: CASSTHVGGVTYNEQFF. The chain joins TRBV19 to TRBJ2-1, with D perhaps TRBD1 (6 bases). V was cut by 4 bases and J by 2 bases, with 18 bases left in between. Looked up from germline, CDR1 is LNHDA and CDR2 is SQIVND (reference sequence). This CDR3 is 17 amino acids long.

This clone showed up just once. The V gene is TRBV3-1 (or the pseudogene TRBV3-2), the J gene TRBJ1-5; D is perhaps TRBD1 (5 bases). Germline-derived CDR1 and CDR2 are LGHDT and YNNKEL (reference sequence). V was cut by 0 bases and J by 6 bases, with 12 bases left in between. This CDR3 region has 15 residues. The DNA of the CDR3 is TGTGCCAGCAGCCAAGATCTCAAGGGACCTCAGCCCCAGCATTTT. It codes for CASSQDLKGPQPQHF.

The chain employs TRBV19 and TRBJ1-2; unclear D gene. Germline CDR1 is LNHDA and CDR2 is SQIVND (reference sequence). The CDR3 has 14 residues. V lost 6 bases and J 4 bases, leaving 15 bases between the germline ends. The CDR3 region has the DNA TGTGCCAGTAGCGTCGGGGATAATCTCTATGGCTACACCTTC. It encodes CASSVGDNLYGYTF.

This clone occurred a few times. The chain links TRBV9 to TRBJ1-1; perhaps TRBD1 as D (5 bases). CDR3 length equals 15 residues. V was trimmed by 3 bases and J by 0 bases, leaving 12 bases between them. The germline V gene encodes CDR1 SGDLS and CDR2 YYNGEE. The DNA for the CDR3 is TGTGCCAGCAGCGACATAGGGGAGATGAACACTGAAGCTTTCTTT. This codes for CASSDIGEMNTEAFF.

The chain combines TRBV20-1 with TRBJ2-7; D remains ambiguous. The CDR3 spans 11 residues. Trimming pared 2 bases from V and 6 bases from J, leaving 8 bases between. CDR1 and CDR2 from the germline V gene are DFQATT and SNEGSKA (reference sequence). CDR3 nucleotide sequence: TGCAGTGCTAGATTCGTCGGCGAGCAGTACTTC. It yields the protein CSARFVGEQYF.

CDR3 sequence (DNA): TGTGCCAGCAGCAACCTCGTGGGGGACAGGACAACGTCCTACAATGAGCAGTTCTTC. Translation gives CASSNLVGDRTTSYNEQFF. The chain couples TRBV5-6 to TRBJ2-1; 8 bases are a match to TRBD1. Germline V gene lookup returns CDR1 SGHDT and CDR2 YYEEEE. The length of the CDR3 is 19 residues. V lost 4 bases to trimming and J lost 1 base; unmatched junction nucleotides: 16.

The V and J genes are TRBV27 and TRBJ1-2, with D uncertain. The CDR3 totals 14 residues. Germline loops: CDR1 MNHEY, CDR2 SMNVEV (reference sequence). The V gene lost 0 bases and the J gene lost 8 bases, with 13 bases spanning the gap. CDR3 nucleotides: TGTGCCAGCAGTTTATCGATTTCGGCCGGAGGCTACACCTTC. This translates into CASSLSISAGGYTF.

As regards this clone: Different DNA sequences within this sample yield the same CDR3. The chain couples TRBV27 to TRBJ2-7; D call uncertain. Looked up from germline, CDR1 is MNHEY and CDR2 is SMNVEV (reference sequence). Trimming took 8 bases from V and 2 from J, leaving 13 bases between them. This CDR3 is 13 amino acids long. CDR3 in amino acids: CASSSRPPYEQYF. Written as DNA, the CDR3 is TGTGCCAGCTCCTCCCGCCCACCCTACGAGCAGTACTTC.

The table lists this clone with a few counts. The rearrangement joins TRBV7-6 to TRBJ2-1; TRBD1 aligns across 10 bases. Germline V gene data show CDR1 as SGHVS and CDR2 as FNYEAQ. The CDR3 runs 18 residues. Germline trimming cut 5 bases from V and 1 base from J; bases unmatched to any gene: 11. CDR3 in amino acids: CASSPIGRDRGSYNEQFF. The CDR3 DNA sequence: TGTGCCAGCAGCCCTATCGGGCGGGACAGGGGTTCCTACAATGAGCAGTTCTTC.

V and J are TRBV9 and TRBJ2-7; D perhaps matches TRBD2 (6 bases). The ends were cut back, 2 bases at V and 2 bases at J, with 17 bases in the middle. Germline V lookup: CDR1 SGDLS, CDR2 YYNGEE. The CDR3 spans 16 residues. The chain's CDR3 is CASSVGGLAGTYEQYF. CDR3 nucleotide sequence: TGTGCCAGCAGCGTGGGGGGACTCGCAGGGACCTACGAGCAGTACTTC. Together with reference TRBV9 and TRBJ2-7, the CDR3 gives the full variable domain: DSGVTQTPKHLITATGQRVTLRCSPRSGDLSVYWYQQSLDQGLQFLIQYYNGEERAKGNILERFSAQQFPDLHSELNLSSLELGDSALYFCASSVGGLAGTYEQYFGPGTRLTVT.

The chain uses TRBV6-2 or TRBV6-3 and TRBJ1-3; D is undetermined. From germline, CDR1 is MNHEY and CDR2 SVGEGT. The CDR3 runs to 14 residues. Trimming shortened V by 4 bases and J by 4 bases, and 11 bases separated the two germline ends. DNA for the CDR3: TGTGCCAGCAGTTCTGGGCGTTTCGGAAACACCATATATTTT. As protein: CASSSGRFGNTIYF.

The chain uses TRBV7-9 and TRBJ2-7; D is uncertain. CDR3 length equals 14 residues. Trimming removed 1 base from V and 5 bases from J, with 12 bases in between. Looked up from germline, CDR1 is SEHNR and CDR2 is FQNEAQ (reference sequence). The CDR3 sequence is CASSLVLGINEQYF. CDR3 in DNA: TGTGCCAGCAGCTTAGTCCTGGGTATCAACGAGCAGTACTTC. The complete variable domain, with remaining parts taken from reference TRBV7-9 and TRBJ2-7, reads DTGVSQNPRHKITKRGQNVTFRCDPISEHNRLYWYRQTLGQGPEFLTYFQNEAQLEKSRLLSDRFSAERPKGSFSTLEIQRTEQGDSAMYLCASSLVLGINEQYFGPGTRLTVT.

The CDR3 bases are TGCGCCAGCAGCTTGGGTGCAGGGAGGACTGAAGCTTTCTTT. It codes for CASSLGAGRTEAFF. This chain connects TRBV5-1 to TRBJ1-1, with a tentative D call TRBD1 (5 bases). Trimming cost V 0 bases and J 5 bases, with 11 bases left between them. Germline CDR1 is SGHRS and CDR2 is YFSETQ. This CDR3 is built from 14 residues.

This clone occurred a few times. The chain combines TRBV3-1 (or the pseudogene TRBV3-2) with TRBJ2-6; D may match TRBD1 or TRBD2 (5 bases each). Between the trimmed V and J ends, which lost 6 bases and 1 base, there was a span of 22 bases. This CDR3 has 19 amino acids. Germline V gene data show CDR1 as LGHDT and CDR2 as YNNKEL (reference sequence). The CDR3 DNA is TGTGCCAGCAGGGCGACCGGGAAAATAGGGGAATCTGGGGCCAACGTCCTGACTTTC. Protein: CASRATGKIGESGANVLTF.

V and J are TRBV7-2 and TRBJ1-2; no reliable D call. The CDR3 is 12 amino acids. Germline lookup yields CDR1 SGHTA and CDR2 FQGNSA. The V end lost 5 bases, the J end lost 4 bases, and 8 bases lay between the germline ends. The CDR3 here is CASSTGFYGYTF. As DNA, the CDR3 is TGTGCCAGCAGCACTGGGTTCTATGGCTACACCTTC.

V gene TRBV3-1 (or the pseudogene TRBV3-2) combines with J gene TRBJ1-1, with D tentatively TRBD1 (5 bases). Trimming removed 2 bases at V and 4 bases at J, with 14 bases between. CDR1 LGHDT and CDR2 YNNKEL come from the germline V gene (reference sequence). CDR3 length: 15 residues. The CDR3 loop reads CASSQQGGYGTEAFF. DNA for the CDR3: TGTGCCAGCAGCCAACAGGGAGGGTATGGCACTGAAGCTTTCTTT.

The chain uses TRBV7-9 and TRBJ1-1, with 10 bases identical to TRBD1. The V gene end was trimmed by 4 bases and the J gene end by 7 bases; junction bases not matched to a gene: 18. The CDR3 covers 18 residues. The germline V gene encodes CDR1 SEHNR and CDR2 FQNEAQ (reference sequence). In DNA form, the CDR3 reads TGTGCCAGCAGCTACACCCGAATAATGACAGGGGGCGAGGGTGAAGCTTTCTTT. This sequence encodes CASSYTRIMTGGEGEAFF.

V gene TRBV10-3 combines with J gene TRBJ1-2; perhaps TRBD1 as D (5 bases). The ends were cut back, 8 bases at V and 4 bases at J, with 11 bases in the middle. The germline CDR1 and CDR2 sequences are ENHRY and SYGVKD. The CDR3 consists of 12 residues. The CDR3 is CAISPQGYGYTF. CDR3 bases: TGTGCCATCTCCCCGCAGGGCTATGGCTACACCTTC.